The present TCR beta chain was sequenced within a study of early T cells in non-severe SARS-CoV-2 infection. Comments on this clonotype: Its specificity is not known.

This CDR3 spans 14 amino acids. V lost 5 bases to trimming and J lost 4 bases, with 14 bases between them. Researchers tagged individual cDNA molecules with unique molecular identifiers. Each CDR3 protein is one row after TCRdb ran MiXCR on the 5' RACE reads. The sample records about 30,000 distinct CDR3 sequences, approximately 6% being singletons. General study points: Missing private and CD4 specificities, VDJdb matching favored anti-spike CD8 responses.

V and J are TRBV12-3 or TRBV12-4 and TRBJ1-1; D remains ambiguous. The specimen sequenced was whole blood. This receptor was taken from an adult who was a healthcare worker with PCR-confirmed SARS-CoV-2 infection or an uninfected control (not recorded which). In DNA form, the CDR3 reads TGTGCCAGCAGTCCCCTCGTAAGGGCCACTGAAGCTTTCTTT. Amino acids: CASSPLVRATEAFF.